What follows is one TCR beta chain and its context. The PCR ran on 60 Vbeta and 13 Jbeta primers. Repertoires were generated with immunoSEQ multiplex PCR, while TCRdb's copy carries only in-frame clones and drops some. The sample lists about 160,000 clones, around nine tenths occurring once. CDR3 length equals 15 residues. Germline V gene lookup returns CDR1 LNHDA and CDR2 SQIVND (reference sequence). The source of the sample is a study of cytomegalovirus exposure and HLA in healthy donors. Sequencing was done on a sample of PBMCs. This clonotype was sampled from a woman under 30 in good health and CMV-seronegative. The chain uses TRBV19 and TRBJ2-5; tentatively, D is TRBD1 (6 bases). TRBJ2-7 explains the end of the DNA better; the J call may be wrong. The CDR3 bases are TGTGCCAGTAGTATAGGCTTACAGGGAAGGGACGAGCAGTACTTC. It translates to CASSIGLQGRDEQYF.